These 22 T cell receptor beta chains originate from one sample sequenced in a study of OX40 agonist ivuxolimab in advanced cancers. The data were produced by immunoSEQ multiplex PCR, yet TCRdb's version contains in-frame clones alone and is incomplete. The sample has over 80,000 clones, under 95% seen once. This sample comprised CD4+ or CD8+ T cells sorted from blood, obtained in a trial of the OX40 agonist ivuxolimab. These receptors were obtained from an adult with an advanced solid tumor such as melanoma, head and neck, liver or kidney cancer.

This chain links TRBV19 with TRBJ2-4; D possibly corresponds to TRBD2 (6 bases). Deletions cut 6 bases from V and 8 bases from J, with 20 bases between. Germline V lookup: CDR1 LNHDA, CDR2 SQIVND (reference sequence). The CDR3 loop spans 15 amino acids. CDR3 protein: CASSAPARGYDIQYF. In nucleotides, the CDR3 is TGTGCCAGTAGCGCACCCGCCCGGGGGTACGACATTCAGTACTTC.

V and J are TRBV7-2 and TRBJ1-2, with TRBD1 matching over 8 bases. V trimming: 2 bases; J trimming: 4 bases; junction bases outside the gene matches: 6. Per germline, CDR1 SGHTA and CDR2 FQGNSA. CDR3 length equals 15 residues. The CDR3 loop reads CASSLSQGARYGYTF. CDR3 nucleotides: TGTGCCAGCAGCTTAAGTCAGGGGGCCCGCTATGGCTACACCTTC.

The chain combines TRBV11-2 with TRBJ2-5; 8 positions agree with TRBD2. This CDR3 region has 15 residues. The junction had 5 bases not matched to a gene; V was cut back by 1 base and J by 4 bases. The germline CDR1 and CDR2 sequences are SGHAT and FQNNGV. The CDR3 bases are TGTGCCAGCAGCTTAGGTAGTCTAGCGGGAGAGACCCAGTACTTC. It specifies CASSLGSLAGETQYF.

The V and J genes are TRBV19 and TRBJ2-1; the match to TRBD2 covers 11 bases. Germline V gene lookup returns CDR1 LNHDA and CDR2 SQIVND (reference sequence). The CDR3 sequence is 15 residues long. V shed 7 bases and J 7 bases; nucleotides not matched to a gene: 9. The CDR3 nucleotides are TGTGCCAGTAACAGGGGGACTAGCGGTTCGAATGAGCAGTTCTTC. This sequence encodes CASNRGTSGSNEQFF.

The V and J genes are TRBV6-6 and TRBJ2-7; D may be TRBD1 (6 bases). V was trimmed by 2 bases and J by 0 bases, leaving 11 bases between them. The V gene's germline CDR1 is MNHNY and CDR2 SVGAGI (reference sequence). The CDR3 is made up of 15 amino acids. The CDR3 here is CASSYDRSYSYEQYF. CDR3 bases: TGTGCCAGCAGTTACGACAGGTCTTACTCCTACGAGCAGTACTTC.

Of note for this clone: Other DNA sequences in this sample translate to the same CDR3. The genes are TRBV11-2 and TRBJ2-3, with TRBD2 as a possible D gene (5 bases). CDR3 length: 14 amino acids. Trimming stripped 1 base from V and 2 bases from J, with 7 bases between. Germline V gene lookup returns CDR1 SGHAT and CDR2 FQNNGV. CDR3 amino acids: CASSLGRLTDTQYF. The CDR3 nucleotides are TGTGCCAGCAGCTTAGGGAGGCTCACAGATACGCAGTATTTT.

This clone has just one count. The rearrangement joins TRBV29-1 to TRBJ2-7, with 10 nucleotides matching TRBD1. Trimming at V came to 7 bases and at J to 3 bases, leaving 9 bases not matched to a gene. CDR1 is SQVTM and CDR2 is ANQGSEA in the germline V gene. This CDR3 region has 14 residues. The CDR3 DNA is TGCAGCGCAACAGGTTGGACAGGGGGCTACGAGCAGTACTTC. It codes for CSATGWTGGYEQYF.

The genes are TRBV7-2 and TRBJ2-3; D might be TRBD1 (6 bases). Per germline, CDR1 SGHTA and CDR2 FQGNSA. The CDR3 covers 17 residues. V was trimmed by 4 bases and J by 0 bases, leaving 17 bases between them. The CDR3 DNA follows: TGTGCCAGCAGCTCAAGGCCTGGGACACTTAGCACAGATACGCAGTATTTT. Translated: CASSSRPGTLSTDTQYF.

This clone occurred a few times. The CDR3 DNA follows: TGTGCCAGCAGTTCACCTAGCGGGAGGGGAGACGAGCAGTTCTTC. This codes for CASSSPSGRGDEQFF. This chain links TRBV28 with TRBJ2-1; 12 nucleotides match TRBD2. This CDR3 has 15 residues. After removal of 4 bases from V and 10 bases from J, the junction contained 8 bases not matched to a gene. Germline V gene data show CDR1 as MDHEN and CDR2 as SYDVKM.

This clone was seen a single time. The chain combines TRBV6-6 with TRBJ1-1; D possibly corresponds to TRBD1 (6 bases). Germline values: CDR1 MNHNY, CDR2 SVGAGI (reference sequence). The ends were cut back, 6 bases at V and 1 base at J, with 9 bases in the middle. CDR3 length: 13 amino acids. The CDR3 loop reads CASSGTQNTEAFF. Here the CDR3 DNA reads TGTGCCAGCAGCGGGACACAGAACACTGAAGCTTTCTTT.

Regarding this clone: One end of the junction fails to match germline, which may point to a read error. J is TRBJ1-2 and V is TRBV2; tentatively, D is TRBD1 (6 bases). CDR1 is SNHLY and CDR2 is FYNNEI in the germline V gene. The CDR3 has 14 amino acids. CDR3 in amino acids: CASSAPGGSYGYAF. In nucleotides, the CDR3 is TGTGCCAGCAGTGCACCCGGGGGCAGCTATGGCTACGCCTTC.

The rearrangement joins TRBV2 to TRBJ2-1; 15 bases agree with TRBD2. CDR3 length: 14 amino acids. Germline values: CDR1 SNHLY, CDR2 FYNNEI. Unmatched junction bases numbered 3, after V lost 6 bases and J lost 9 bases. CDR3: CASRGTSGRIEQFF. The CDR3 bases are TGTGCCAGCAGGGGGACTAGCGGGAGGATTGAGCAGTTCTTC.

The chain has TRBV6-1 and TRBJ2-3; D ambiguous. The CDR3 contains 15 residues. Germline CDR1 is MNHNS and CDR2 is SASEGT. V lost 6 bases, J lost 0 bases, and 13 bases lay in between. The CDR3 DNA sequence: TGTGCCAGCAGCGAACACCGACAAAGCACAGATACGCAGTATTTT. It codes for CASSEHRQSTDTQYF.

V gene TRBV18 combines with J gene TRBJ2-1; TRBD1 agrees at 7 bases. The germline CDR1 and CDR2 sequences are KGHSH and LQKENI. J was trimmed by 3 bases and V by 5 bases; bases with no gene match: 7. The CDR3 covers 15 residues. The CDR3 nucleotides read TGTGCCAGCTCAAGCCGGGACAGACACTACAATGAGCAGTTCTTC. It is translated as CASSSRDRHYNEQFF.

V usage is TRBV27 and J usage is TRBJ1-5; 10 bases line up with TRBD1. J was trimmed by 4 bases and V by 6 bases; bases with no gene match: 6. The CDR3 covers 15 residues. Germline CDR1 is MNHEY and CDR2 is SMNVEV (reference sequence). CDR3 sequence: CASRPDRGPNQPQHF. The CDR3 DNA is TGTGCCAGCAGACCAGACAGGGGGCCAAATCAGCCCCAGCATTTT.

The rearrangement joins TRBV6-1 to TRBJ1-4; D not resolved. The CDR3 contains 13 residues. Germline V gene lookup returns CDR1 MNHNS and CDR2 SASEGT. Trimming removed 4 bases at V and 2 bases at J, with 5 bases between. The CDR3 nucleotides read TGTGCCAGCAGTGGTGGGACTAATGAAAAACTGTTTTTT. Translation: CASSGGTNEKLFF.

The chain couples TRBV5-1 to TRBJ2-5; 9 nucleotides line up with TRBD1. The CDR3 is 15 amino acids. Trimming removed 4 bases from V and 5 bases from J; junction bases left unmatched: 9. The germline CDR1 and CDR2 sequences are SGHRS and YFSETQ. The CDR3 is CASSASGTGRETQYF. CDR3 sequence (DNA): TGCGCCAGCAGCGCATCCGGGACAGGGAGGGAGACCCAGTACTTC.

The rearrangement links TRBV10-2 to TRBJ2-1; 10 nucleotides agree with TRBD1. The CDR3 length is 15 residues. Germline trimming cut 6 bases from V and 3 bases from J; bases unmatched to any gene: 5. From germline, CDR1 is WSHSY and CDR2 SAAADI. CDR3 residues: CASRRTGGFYNEQFF. DNA of the CDR3: TGCGCCAGCAGACGGACAGGGGGTTTCTACAATGAGCAGTTCTTC.

The chain carries TRBV7-9 and TRBJ1-1; D not certain. CDR1 is SEHNR, CDR2 FQNEAQ, per germline (reference sequence). Trimming left V 5 bases short and J 1 base short, with 5 bases between. CDR3 size: 12 residues. DNA of the CDR3: TGTGCCAGCAGCACCGCGAACACTGAAGCTTTCTTT. This gives the protein CASSTANTEAFF.

The chain joins TRBV7-7 to TRBJ2-5, with TRBD2 matching over 8 bases. V was pared by 6 bases and J by 2 bases, with 8 bases of the junction left unmatched. In germline, CDR1 is SSHAT, CDR2 FNYEAQ (reference sequence). CDR3 length: 15 amino acids. The CDR3 here is CASSRDAGGQETQYF. The CDR3 nucleotides are TGTGCCAGCAGTCGGGACGCGGGAGGACAAGAGACCCAGTACTTC. Full variable domain (outside the CDR3, taken from reference TRBV7-7 and TRBJ2-5): GAGVSQSPRYKVTKRGQDVTLRCDPISSHATLYWYQQALGQGPEFLTYFNYEAQPDKSGLPSDRFSAERPEGSISTLTIQRTEQRDSAMYRCASSRDAGGQETQYFGPGTRLLVL.

V usage is TRBV19 and J usage is TRBJ1-1; D is perhaps TRBD1 (5 bases). The CDR3 extends over 13 amino acids. Germline CDR1 and CDR2: LNHDA and SQIVND (reference sequence). Between the trimmed V and J ends, which lost 4 bases and 4 bases, there was a span of 10 bases. The CDR3 spells CASSSRDGTEAFF. The CDR3 DNA is TGTGCCAGTAGTAGCAGGGACGGCACTGAAGCTTTCTTT.

The gene calls are TRBV27 and TRBJ2-1; D remains unclear. V was pared by 4 bases and J by 4 bases, with 11 bases between. The length of the CDR3 is 14 residues. Looked up from germline, CDR1 is MNHEY and CDR2 is SMNVEV (reference sequence). CDR3 bases: TGTGCCAGCAGTTCGCCAGACCTTTACAATGAGCAGTTCTTC. Amino acid sequence: CASSSPDLYNEQFF.